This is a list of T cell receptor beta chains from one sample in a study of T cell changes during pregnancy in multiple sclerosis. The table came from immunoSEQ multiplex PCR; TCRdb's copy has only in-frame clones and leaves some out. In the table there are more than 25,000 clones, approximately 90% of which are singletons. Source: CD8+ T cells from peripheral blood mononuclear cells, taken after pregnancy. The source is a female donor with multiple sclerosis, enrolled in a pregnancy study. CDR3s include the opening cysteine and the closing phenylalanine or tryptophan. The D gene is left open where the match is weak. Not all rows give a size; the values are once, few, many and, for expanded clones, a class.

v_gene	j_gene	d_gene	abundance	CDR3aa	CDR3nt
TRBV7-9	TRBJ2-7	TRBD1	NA	CAASGQKSYEQYF	TGTGCCGCCTCGGGACAGAAGTCCTACGAGCAGTACTTC
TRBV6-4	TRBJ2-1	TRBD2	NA	CASGAGAVNEQFF	TGTGCCAGCGGCGCGGGAGCGGTAAATGAGCAGTTCTTC
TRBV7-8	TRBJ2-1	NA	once	CASSLGGRLNEQFF	TGTGCCAGCAGCTTAGGGGGGAGGTTGAATGAGCAGTTCTTC
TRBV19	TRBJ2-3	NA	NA	CASSPGWEVADTQYF	TGTGCCAGTAGTCCAGGTTGGGAGGTCGCAGATACGCAGTATTTT
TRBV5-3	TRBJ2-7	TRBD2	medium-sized	CARSPGLAAYEQYF	TGTGCCAGAAGCCCGGGACTAGCGGCCTACGAGCAGTACTTC
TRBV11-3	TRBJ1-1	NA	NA	CASSLRGYTEAFF	TGTGCCAGCAGCTTACGGGGGTACACTGAAGCTTTCTTT
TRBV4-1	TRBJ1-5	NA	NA	CASSQGADNQPQHF	TGCGCCAGCAGCCAAGGGGCAGACAATCAGCCCCAGCATTTT
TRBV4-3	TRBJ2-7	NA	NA	CASGEASRPYEQYF	TGCGCCAGCGGAGAGGCTAGTCGGCCGTACGAGCAGTACTTC
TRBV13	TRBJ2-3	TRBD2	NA	CASKTLDVGLAAYTDTQYF	TGTGCCAGCAAGACCTTGGACGTCGGGCTAGCGGCTTACACAGATACGCAGTATTTT
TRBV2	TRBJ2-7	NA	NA	CASRDLRGEQYF	TGTGCCAGCAGGGACTTGCGAGGGGAGCAGTACTTC
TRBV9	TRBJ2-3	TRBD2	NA	CASSVRAGGSTDTQYF	TGTGCCAGCAGCGTTAGAGCGGGAGGGAGCACAGATACGCAGTATTTT
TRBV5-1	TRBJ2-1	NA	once	CASSSTGRQFF	TGCGCCAGCAGCTCAACAGGGAGGCAGTTCTTC
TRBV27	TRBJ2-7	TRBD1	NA	CASSLFGQGPSYEQYF	TGTGCCAGCAGCCTCTTCGGACAGGGGCCTTCCTACGAGCAGTACTTC
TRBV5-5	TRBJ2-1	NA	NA	CASSLDGTRYNEQFF	TGTGCCAGCAGCTTGGACGGGACTCGTTACAATGAGCAGTTCTTC
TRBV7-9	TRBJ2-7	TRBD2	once	CASSQASSGAYEQYF	TGTGCCAGCAGCCAGGCGTCTAGCGGGGCCTACGAGCAGTACTTC
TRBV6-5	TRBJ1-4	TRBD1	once	CASSYSAGTGGEKLFF	TGTGCCAGCAGTTACTCGGCCGGGACAGGGGGTGAAAAACTGTTTTTT
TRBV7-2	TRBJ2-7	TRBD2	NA	CASRPAGDYEQYF	TGTGCCAGCAGGCCAGCGGGAGACTACGAGCAGTACTTC
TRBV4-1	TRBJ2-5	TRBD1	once	CASSHLTGGAETQYF	TGCGCCAGCAGCCACTTGACAGGGGGGGCGGAGACCCAGTACTTC
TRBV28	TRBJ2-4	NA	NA	CASSPTLGLAKNIQYF	TGTGCCAGCAGTCCTACCTTGGGGCTAGCCAAAAACATTCAGTACTTC
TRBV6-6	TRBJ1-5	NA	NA	CASSLLDSRNQPQHF	TGTGCCAGCAGCTTACTGGACAGCCGGAATCAGCCCCAGCATTTT
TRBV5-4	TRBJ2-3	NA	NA	CASSRGADTQYF	TGTGCCAGCAGCCGGGGTGCAGATACGCAGTATTTT
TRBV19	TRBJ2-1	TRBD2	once	CASSTTSGGYNEQFF	TGTGCCAGTAGTACTACTAGCGGGGGCTACAATGAGCAGTTCTTC
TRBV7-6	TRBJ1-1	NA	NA	CASSLPGQPNTEAFF	TGTGCCAGCAGCTTACCGGGACAACCGAACACTGAAGCTTTCTTT
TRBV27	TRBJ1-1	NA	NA	CASSLGGFRTEAFF	TGTGCCAGCAGTTTAGGTGGCTTCCGCACTGAAGCTTTCTTT
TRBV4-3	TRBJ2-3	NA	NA	CASSQDSLANFLDTQYF	TGCGCCAGCAGCCAAGATTCTCTAGCTAATTTTTTGGATACGCAGTATTTT
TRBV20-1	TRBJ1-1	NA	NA	CSATGRTEAFF	TGCAGTGCTACCGGGAGAACTGAAGCTTTCTTT
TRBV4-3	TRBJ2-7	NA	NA	CASSPNRNLYEQYF	TGCGCCAGCAGCCCAAACAGGAATCTCTACGAGCAGTACTTC
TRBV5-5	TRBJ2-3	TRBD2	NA	CASSLALAGVGDTQYF	TGTGCCAGCAGCTTGGCCCTTGCGGGAGTTGGAGATACGCAGTATTTT
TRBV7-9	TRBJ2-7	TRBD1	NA	CASSYRDRPDYEQYF	TGTGCCAGCAGCTACCGGGACAGGCCTGACTACGAGCAGTACTTC